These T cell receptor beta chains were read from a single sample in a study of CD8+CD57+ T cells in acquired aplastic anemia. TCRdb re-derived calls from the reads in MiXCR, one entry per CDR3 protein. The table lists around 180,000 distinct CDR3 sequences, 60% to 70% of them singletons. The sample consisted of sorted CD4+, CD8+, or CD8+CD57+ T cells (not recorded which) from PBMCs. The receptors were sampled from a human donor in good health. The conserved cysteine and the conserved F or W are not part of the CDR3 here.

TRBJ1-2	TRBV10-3	AIRKDLVGGYT
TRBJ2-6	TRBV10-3	ATAGTAGSGANVLT
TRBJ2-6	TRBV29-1	SVGGGTGANVLT
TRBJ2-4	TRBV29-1	SVEEGRGGIQY
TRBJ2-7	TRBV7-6	ASSLIPTEQY
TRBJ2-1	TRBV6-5	ASSSGGEQF
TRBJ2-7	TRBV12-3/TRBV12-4	ASSLGRQGVTRKD
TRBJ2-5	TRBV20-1	SASGLGTQY
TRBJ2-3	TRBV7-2	ASTPSGHTDTQY
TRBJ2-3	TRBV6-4	ASSDAASGGTDTQY
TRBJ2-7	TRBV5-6	ASSPGRNYEQY
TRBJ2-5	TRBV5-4	ASSYGTSGEETQY
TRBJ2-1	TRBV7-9	ASSLAQGIHNEQF
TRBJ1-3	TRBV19	ASNEGGSGNTIY
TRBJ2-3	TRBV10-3	AISAGGGRTDTQY
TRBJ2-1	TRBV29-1	SVGGRGNEQF
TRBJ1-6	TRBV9	ASSVEGTGTPLH
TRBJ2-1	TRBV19	ASSIGSGTYNEQF
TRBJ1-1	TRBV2	ASSYGGTEAF
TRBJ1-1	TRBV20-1	SARMALEAF
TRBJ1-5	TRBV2	ASREDRDLSPQH
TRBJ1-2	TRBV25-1	ASSGEGPGQIYGYT
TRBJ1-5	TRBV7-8	ASSLRGGANQPQH
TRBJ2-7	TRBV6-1	ASSYSDGWTYEQY
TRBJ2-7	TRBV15	ATSREGVGGYEQY
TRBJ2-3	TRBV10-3	ASAGANSDTQY
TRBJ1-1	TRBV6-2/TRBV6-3	ASTPGGWTEAF